The 9 T cell receptor beta chains in this list originate from one sample, sequenced in a study of blood T cell repertoires in COVID-19. Repertoires were generated with immunoSEQ multiplex PCR, while TCRdb's copy carries only in-frame clones and drops some. The repertoire holds 370,000 or so clones, with around 87% as singletons. The specimen was PBMCs or T cells enriched from blood (not recorded which). The receptor set was obtained from a man under 40 who had recovered from COVID-19.

The chain combines TRBV7-9 with TRBJ1-3; unclear D gene. The CDR3 covers 14 residues. Germline assignment: CDR1 SEHNR and CDR2 FQNEAQ (reference sequence). Trimming cost V 2 bases and J 0 bases, with 5 bases left between them. The CDR3: CASSLYSSGNTIYF. CDR3 DNA sequence: TGTGCCAGCAGCTTATATTCCTCTGGAAACACCATATATTTT.

In the case of this clone: The germline gene is not matched at one end of the junction; a read error may be the cause. J is TRBJ1-1 and V is TRBV27; D remains ambiguous. CDR3 size: 14 residues. Per germline, CDR1 MNHEY and CDR2 SMNVEV (reference sequence). As DNA, the CDR3 is TGTGCCACCAAACGCGGCGAAGTGAACTCTGAAGCTTTCTTT. It is translated as CATKRGEVNSEAFF.

This chain joins TRBV27 and TRBJ2-2; tentative D call: TRBD1 (6 bases). V lost 3 bases and J lost 2, with 22 bases in between. The CDR3 loop spans 19 amino acids. Germline-derived CDR1 and CDR2 are MNHEY and SMNVEV (reference sequence). CDR3 residues: CASSFRGWSQGRNTGELFF. The CDR3 DNA reads as TGTGCCAGCAGTTTCCGGGGTTGGAGCCAGGGGCGAAACACCGGGGAGCTGTTTTTT.

This sequence joins TRBV12-3 or TRBV12-4 and TRBJ1-1; maybe TRBD1 (6 bases). The CDR3 has 13 residues. Trimming pared 6 bases from V and 3 bases from J, leaving 11 bases between. CDR3 sequence (DNA): TGTGCCAGCAGGGTTAACAGGGACACTGAAGCTTTCTTT. Translation: CASRVNRDTEAFF.

The CDR3 coding sequence is TGTGCCTGGAGTCTTGGCTCGACAGGGAGGAGTGAAAAACTGTTTTTT. It specifies CAWSLGSTGRSEKLFF. The chain is built from TRBV30 and TRBJ1-4, with TRBD1 identical over 7 bases. V was pared by 2 bases and J by 7 bases, with 13 bases of the junction left unmatched. Germline-derived CDR1 and CDR2 are GTSNPN and SVGIG (reference sequence). The CDR3 totals 16 residues.

V is TRBV7-3 and J is TRBJ2-3; 8 positions agree with TRBD1. Germline V lookup: CDR1 SGHTA, CDR2 FQGTGA. With V trimmed by 8 bases and J by 2 bases, 9 bases remained unmatched. The CDR3 spans 15 residues. As DNA, the CDR3 is TGTGCCAGCGCGATTGCGGGACAGGACACAGATACGCAGTATTTT. Residues: CASAIAGQDTDTQYF.

This rearrangement joins TRBV5-1 to TRBJ2-3, with a weak D call TRBD2 (5 bases). The CDR3 contains 15 residues. The ends were cut back, 1 base at V and 5 bases at J, with 14 bases in the middle. CDR1 and CDR2 from the germline V gene are SGHRS and YFSETQ. The CDR3 region has the DNA TGCGCCAGCAGCTTGCTGGACCTAGAGGGAGATACGCAGTATTTT. Protein: CASSLLDLEGDTQYF.

This clone was detected only once. The rearrangement links TRBV2 to TRBJ2-1, with 9 bases fitting TRBD2. The V gene end was trimmed by 0 bases and the J gene end by 1 base; junction bases not matched to a gene: 7. The germline V gene encodes CDR1 SNHLY and CDR2 FYNNEI. The CDR3 covers 18 residues. CDR3 loop: CASSEAWSSGGSYNEQFF. CDR3 in DNA: TGTGCCAGCAGTGAAGCATGGAGTAGCGGGGGATCCTACAATGAGCAGTTCTTC.

V is TRBV4-3 and J is TRBJ2-5; 7 bases line up with TRBD2. The CDR3 loop spans 18 amino acids. With V trimmed by 1 base and J by 4 bases, 15 bases remained unmatched. Germline CDR1 reads LGHNA; CDR2 reads YSLEER. The CDR3 loop reads CASSQAARGIADGETQYF. DNA for the CDR3: TGCGCCAGCAGCCAAGCCGCGCGGGGGATAGCAGACGGAGAGACCCAGTACTTC.